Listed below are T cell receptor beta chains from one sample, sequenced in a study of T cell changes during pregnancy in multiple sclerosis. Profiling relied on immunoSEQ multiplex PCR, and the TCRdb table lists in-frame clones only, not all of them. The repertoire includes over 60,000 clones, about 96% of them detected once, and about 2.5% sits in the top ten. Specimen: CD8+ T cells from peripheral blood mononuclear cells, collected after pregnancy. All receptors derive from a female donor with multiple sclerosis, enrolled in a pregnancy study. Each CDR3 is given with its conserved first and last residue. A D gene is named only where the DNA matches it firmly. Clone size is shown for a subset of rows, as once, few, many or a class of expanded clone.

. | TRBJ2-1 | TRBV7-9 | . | CASSFGGPYNEQFF | TGTGCCAGCAGCTTCGGAGGTCCGTACAATGAGCAGTTCTTC
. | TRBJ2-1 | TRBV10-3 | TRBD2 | CASWNSGRDNEQFF | TGTGCCTCCTGGAATAGCGGGAGAGACAATGAGCAGTTCTTC
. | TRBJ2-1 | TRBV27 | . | CASRAGQSSYNEQFF | TGTGCCAGCAGGGCGGGACAGAGCTCCTACAATGAGCAGTTCTTC
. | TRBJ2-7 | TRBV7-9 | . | CASSLAASYEQYF | TGTGCCAGCAGCTTAGCGGCTAGTTACGAGCAGTACTTC
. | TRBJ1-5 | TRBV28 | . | CASSLMLGADQPQHF | TGTGCCAGCAGTTTAATGTTGGGGGCCGATCAGCCCCAGCATTTT
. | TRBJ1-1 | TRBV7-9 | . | CASSLGRGSPMNTEAFF | TGTGCCAGCAGCTTAGGACGGGGGTCGCCCATGAACACTGAAGCTTTCTTT
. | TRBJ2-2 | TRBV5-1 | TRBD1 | CASSLASTGYQTGELFF | TGCGCCAGCAGCTTGGCCTCGACAGGGTATCAGACCGGGGAGCTGTTTTTT
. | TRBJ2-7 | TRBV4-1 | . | CASSLDSPYEQYF | TGCGCCAGCAGCCTGGACAGTCCCTACGAGCAGTACTTC
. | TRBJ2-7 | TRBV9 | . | CASSVGDEQYF | TGTGCCAGCAGCGTAGGAGACGAGCAGTACTTC
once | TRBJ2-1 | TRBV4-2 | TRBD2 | CASSQESASGYNEQFF | TGTGCCAGCAGCCAAGAGTCGGCTAGCGGGTACAATGAGCAGTTCTTC
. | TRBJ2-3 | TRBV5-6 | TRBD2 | CASSLGGVPSGTSLTQYF | TGTGCCAGCAGCTTGGGAGGTGTACCTAGCGGGACCTCCCTTACGCAGTATTTT
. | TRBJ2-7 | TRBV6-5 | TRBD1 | CASQPGQGYYEQYF | TGTGCCAGCCAACCGGGACAGGGATACTACGAGCAGTACTTC
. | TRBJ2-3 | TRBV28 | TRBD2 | CASSLSLAGDTDTQYF | TGTGCCAGCAGTTTATCCCTAGCGGGCGACACAGATACGCAGTATTTT
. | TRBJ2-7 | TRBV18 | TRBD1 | CASSLGTGGYEQYF | TGTGCCAGCTCACTCGGGACAGGGGGCTACGAGCAGTACTTC
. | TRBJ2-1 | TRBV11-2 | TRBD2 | CASSYPTSGGSSYNEQFF | TGTGCCAGCAGCTATCCCACTAGCGGTGGGAGCTCCTACAATGAGCAGTTCTTC
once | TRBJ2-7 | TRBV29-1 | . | CSVEDQTGGEDEQYF | TGCAGCGTTGAAGATCAAACAGGGGGGGAGGACGAGCAGTACTTC
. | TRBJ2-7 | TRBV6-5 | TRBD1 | CASSYSWDRSLDEQYF | TGTGCCAGCAGTTACTCTTGGGACAGGTCCCTCGACGAGCAGTACTTC
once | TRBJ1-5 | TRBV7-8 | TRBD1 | CASSFTGVVNQPQHF | TGTGCCAGCAGCTTTACAGGGGTGGTCAATCAGCCCCAGCATTTT
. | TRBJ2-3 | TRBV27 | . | CAAAPGLVHRNTDTQYF | TGTGCCGCAGCCCCTGGTCTAGTTCATAGAAACACAGATACGCAGTATTTT
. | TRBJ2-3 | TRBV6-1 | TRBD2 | CASTPGLAGDTQYF | TGTGCCAGCACCCCGGGACTAGCGGGAGATACGCAGTATTTT
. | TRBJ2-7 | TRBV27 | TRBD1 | CASTTTGDEQYF | TGTGCCAGCACTACCACAGGGGACGAGCAGTACTTC
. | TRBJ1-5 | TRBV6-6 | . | CASSQGNNQPQHF | TGTGCCAGCAGCCAGGGAAACAATCAGCCCCAGCATTTT
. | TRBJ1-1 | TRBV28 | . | CASSLRGSEAFF | TGTGCCAGCAGTTTACGGGGTTCTGAAGCTTTCTTT
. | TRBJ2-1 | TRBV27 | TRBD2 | CASSGGRDSGDEQFF | TGTGCCAGCAGTGGCGGGAGGGACAGCGGCGATGAGCAGTTCTTC
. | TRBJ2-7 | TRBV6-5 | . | CASSYFGNGEQYF | TGTGCCAGCAGTTACTTCGGGAACGGCGAGCAGTACTTC
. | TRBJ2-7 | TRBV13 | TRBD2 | CASSPGLAGTYEQYF | TGTGCCAGCAGCCCCGGACTAGCGGGAACCTACGAGCAGTACTTC
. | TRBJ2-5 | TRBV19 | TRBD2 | CASSIVLAGGEETQYF | TGTGCCAGTAGTATTGTGCTAGCGGGAGGAGAAGAGACCCAGTACTTC
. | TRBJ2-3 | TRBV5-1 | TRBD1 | CASRGAGTGGQDTQYF | TGCGCCAGCAGGGGGGCTGGGACAGGGGGACAGGATACGCAGTATTTT
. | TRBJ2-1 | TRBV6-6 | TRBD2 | CATGRTSGGHGEQFF | TGTGCCACGGGGAGGACTAGCGGGGGGCACGGTGAGCAGTTCTTC
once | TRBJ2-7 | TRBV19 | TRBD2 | CASRREGSYEQYF | TGTGCCAGTAGAAGGGAGGGATCCTACGAGCAGTACTTC
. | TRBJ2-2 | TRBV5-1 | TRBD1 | CASSLYGLGQGPTGELFF | TGCGCCAGCAGCTTGTATGGCCTAGGACAGGGGCCCACCGGGGAGCTGTTTTTT
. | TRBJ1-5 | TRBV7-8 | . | CASSLLGGRGNQPQHF | TGTGCCAGCAGCTTACTGGGCGGGAGGGGCAATCAGCCCCAGCATTTT
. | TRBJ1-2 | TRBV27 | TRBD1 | CASSSTGTVANYGYTF | TGTGCCAGCAGTTCAACCGGGACAGTAGCTAACTATGGCTACACCTTC
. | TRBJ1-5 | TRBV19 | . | CASSSGFRNQPQHF | TGTGCCAGTAGTTCAGGATTTCGCAATCAGCCCCAGCATTTT
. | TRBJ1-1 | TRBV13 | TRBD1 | CASSLGGRNTEAFF | TGTGCCAGCAGCCTAGGGGGCAGGAACACTGAAGCTTTCTTT